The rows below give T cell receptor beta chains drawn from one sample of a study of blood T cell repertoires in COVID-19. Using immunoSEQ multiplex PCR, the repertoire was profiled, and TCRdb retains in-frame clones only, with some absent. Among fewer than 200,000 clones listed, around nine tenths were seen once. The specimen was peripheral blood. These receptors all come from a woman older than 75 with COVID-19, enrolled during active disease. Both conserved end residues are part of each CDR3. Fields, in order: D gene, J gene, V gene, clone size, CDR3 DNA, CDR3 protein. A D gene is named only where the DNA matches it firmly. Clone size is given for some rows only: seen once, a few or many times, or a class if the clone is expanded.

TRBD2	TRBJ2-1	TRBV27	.	TGTGCCAGCAGTGAATATAGCGGGACCCGGGGGAATGAGCAGTTCTTC	CASSEYSGTRGNEQFF
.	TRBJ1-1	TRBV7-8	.	TGTGCCAGCAGCTTAGAGACAGGAGGATTGAACACTGAAGCTTTCTTT	CASSLETGGLNTEAFF
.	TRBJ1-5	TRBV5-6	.	TGTGCCAGCAGCTTGCTTCTGGGGGGGGATCAGCCCCAGCATTTT	CASSLLLGGDQPQHF
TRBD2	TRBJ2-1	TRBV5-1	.	TGCGCCAGCAGCGATCTAGCGGGGGGGAACAATGAGCAGTTCTTC	CASSDLAGGNNEQFF
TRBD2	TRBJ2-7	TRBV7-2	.	TGTGCCAGCAGCCCTATGGACCTAGCGGGCTACGAGCAGTACTTC	CASSPMDLAGYEQYF
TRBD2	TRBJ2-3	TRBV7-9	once	TGTGCCAGCAGCCTAACTAGCGGGAGATCAGATACGCAGTATTTT	CASSLTSGRSDTQYF
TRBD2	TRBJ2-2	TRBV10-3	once	TGTACCGCTAGCGGGAGTGGGAACACCGGGGAGCTGTTTTTT	CTASGSGNTGELFF
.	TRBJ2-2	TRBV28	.	TGTGCCAGCCTTACTATCGAGCGTGGGGAGCTGTTTTTT	CASLTIERGELFF
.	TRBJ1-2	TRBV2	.	TGTGCCAGCAGACCCCTGACGGCCGGCGGAGGCTACACCTTC	CASRPLTAGGGYTF
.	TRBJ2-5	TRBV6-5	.	TGTGCCAGCAGTCCCCTCCGCCAAGAGACCCAGTACTTC	CASSPLRQETQYF
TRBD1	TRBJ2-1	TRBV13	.	TGTGCCAGCAGCTTAGAAGGGCAGGGGGCGATGAATGAGCAGTTCTTC	CASSLEGQGAMNEQFF
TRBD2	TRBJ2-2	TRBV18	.	TGTGCCAGCTCACCGCGGGAGTCGGGGGACACCGGGGAGCTGTTTTTT	CASSPRESGDTGELFF
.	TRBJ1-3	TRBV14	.	TGTGCCAGCAGCCACGGGGGTTTTGGAAACACCATATATTTT	CASSHGGFGNTIYF
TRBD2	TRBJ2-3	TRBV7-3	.	TGTGCCAGCAGCTTAGGGGGACTAGAATTCGGAGATACGCAGTATTTT	CASSLGGLEFGDTQYF
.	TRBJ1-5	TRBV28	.	TGTGCCGGGGCGACCGGGTGGCAGCCCCAGCATTTT	CAGATGWQPQHF
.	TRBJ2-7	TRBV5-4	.	TGTGCCAGCAGAGAAGACTCACGGTCCTACGAGCAGTACTTC	CASREDSRSYEQYF
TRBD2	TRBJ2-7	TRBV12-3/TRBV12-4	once	TGTGCCAGCAGTTCGGGGGGCTACGAGCAGTACTTC	CASSSGGYEQYF
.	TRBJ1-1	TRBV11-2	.	TGTGCCAGCAGCTTAGTTGACGGGGGGACTGAAGCTTTCTTT	CASSLVDGGTEAFF
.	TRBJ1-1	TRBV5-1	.	TGCGCCAGCAGCCGCGGGGGCCCTGAAGCTTTCTTT	CASSRGGPEAFF
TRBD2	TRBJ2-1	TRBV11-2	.	TGTGCCAGCAGCACGACTAGCCTACAGTTCTTC	CASSTTSLQFF
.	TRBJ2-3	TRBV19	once	TGTGCCAGTAGATCCAGGGGTGGGAGTAGCACAGATACGCAGTATTTT	CASRSRGGSSTDTQYF
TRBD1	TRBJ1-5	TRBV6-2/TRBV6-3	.	TGTGCCAGCAGTTACGCGAGTAGGGGGCGAAATCAGCCCCAGCATTTT	CASSYASRGRNQPQHF
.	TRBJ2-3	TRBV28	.	TGTGCCAGCAGTGCCACCCTTCGGGGGGCCGATACGCAGTATTTT	CASSATLRGADTQYF
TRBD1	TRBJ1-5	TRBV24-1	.	TGTGCCACCAGTGATCCCGGGACAGGGAGTGGGCCCCAGCATTTT	CATSDPGTGSGPQHF